This T cell receptor beta chain emerged from a study of shared clonotypes between healthy human individuals. V shed 3 bases and J 0 bases; nucleotides not matched to a gene: 2. The CDR3 sequence is 14 residues long. The germline CDR1 and CDR2 sequences are LGHNT and FRNRAP. The assay was immunoSEQ multiplex PCR, and TCRdb's table has in-frame clones only and misses some. In the table there are about 2.1 million clones, just over 90% of which are singletons. Positive CCR7 selection of CD45RO-negative cells yielded the naive CD8 cells, and terminally differentiated effector memory CD45RA+ cells were excluded.

The clonotype was recovered from a man between 18 and 29 years old in good health. Some clones in this sample may be carry-over from other donors' samples. This chain links TRBV12-5 with TRBJ2-7; 7 bases fit TRBD2. The sample was naive CD8+ T cells from PBMCs. The CDR3 nucleotides read TGTGCTAGTGGTTTTACGGGAGGCTCCTACGAGCAGTACTTC. Its translation: CASGFTGGSYEQYF.